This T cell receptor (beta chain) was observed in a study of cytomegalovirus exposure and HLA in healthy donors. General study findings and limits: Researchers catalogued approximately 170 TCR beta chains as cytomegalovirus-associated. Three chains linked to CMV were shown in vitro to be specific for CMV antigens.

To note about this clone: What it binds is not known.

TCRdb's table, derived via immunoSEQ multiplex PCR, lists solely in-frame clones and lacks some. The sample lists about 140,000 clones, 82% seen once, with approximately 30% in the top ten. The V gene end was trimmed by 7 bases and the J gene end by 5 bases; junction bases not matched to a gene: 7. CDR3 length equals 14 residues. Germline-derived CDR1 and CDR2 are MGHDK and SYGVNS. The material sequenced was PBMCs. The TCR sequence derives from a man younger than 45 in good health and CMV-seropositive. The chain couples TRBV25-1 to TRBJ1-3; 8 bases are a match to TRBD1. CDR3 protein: CASKGQGYRNTIYF. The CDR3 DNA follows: TGTGCCAGCAAAGGACAGGGCTATCGAAACACCATATATTTT.